This T cell receptor (beta chain) was recorded in a study of T-cell memory formation after mild COVID-19. Across the whole study: TCR clusters showed largely donor specificity.

This clonotype was observed a handful of times. Its antigen is unknown. V trimming: 0 bases; J trimming: 4 bases; junction bases outside the gene matches: 3. Germline CDR1 is LGHNA and CDR2 is YSLEER. The CDR3 runs 16 residues. Study results and caveats: Researchers found some responding clones in pre-infection memory, a sign that cross-reactive memory joined. Clones shrinking between day 15 and 85 showed a balanced CD4/CD8 split, and those that grew later tilted toward CD4+.

cDNA libraries for TCR alpha and TCR beta, carrying sample barcodes and UMIs, came from 5'RACE with constant-segment primers. TCRdb re-called the 5' RACE reads with MiXCR, one entry per CDR3 protein. This table has some 260,000 distinct CDR3 sequences, approximately 16% appearing once. The sequence was collected from a man younger than 35 who had mild COVID-19 (a few samples of this study predate the infection). Cell type and time point are not known. J is TRBJ2-2 and V is TRBV4-3; 9 positions match TRBD1. Sequencing input: PBMCs or a T cell subset sorted from them (not recorded which). CDR3 sequence reads: CASSQDDRGGTGELFF. In DNA form, the CDR3 reads TGCGCCAGCAGCCAAGACGACAGGGGGGGCACCGGGGAGCTGTTTTTT.